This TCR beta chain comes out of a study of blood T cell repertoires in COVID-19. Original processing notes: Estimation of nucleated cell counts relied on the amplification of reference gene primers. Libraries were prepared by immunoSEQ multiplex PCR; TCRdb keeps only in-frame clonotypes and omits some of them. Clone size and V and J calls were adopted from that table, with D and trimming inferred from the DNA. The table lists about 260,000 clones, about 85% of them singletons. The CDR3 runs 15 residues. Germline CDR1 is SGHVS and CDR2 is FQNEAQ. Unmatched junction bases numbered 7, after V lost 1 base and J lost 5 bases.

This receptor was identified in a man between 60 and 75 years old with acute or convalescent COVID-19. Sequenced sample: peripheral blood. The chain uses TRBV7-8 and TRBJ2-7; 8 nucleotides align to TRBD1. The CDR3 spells CASSLGYRGFNEQYF. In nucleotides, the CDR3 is TGTGCCAGCAGCTTAGGATACAGGGGGTTCAACGAGCAGTACTTC.